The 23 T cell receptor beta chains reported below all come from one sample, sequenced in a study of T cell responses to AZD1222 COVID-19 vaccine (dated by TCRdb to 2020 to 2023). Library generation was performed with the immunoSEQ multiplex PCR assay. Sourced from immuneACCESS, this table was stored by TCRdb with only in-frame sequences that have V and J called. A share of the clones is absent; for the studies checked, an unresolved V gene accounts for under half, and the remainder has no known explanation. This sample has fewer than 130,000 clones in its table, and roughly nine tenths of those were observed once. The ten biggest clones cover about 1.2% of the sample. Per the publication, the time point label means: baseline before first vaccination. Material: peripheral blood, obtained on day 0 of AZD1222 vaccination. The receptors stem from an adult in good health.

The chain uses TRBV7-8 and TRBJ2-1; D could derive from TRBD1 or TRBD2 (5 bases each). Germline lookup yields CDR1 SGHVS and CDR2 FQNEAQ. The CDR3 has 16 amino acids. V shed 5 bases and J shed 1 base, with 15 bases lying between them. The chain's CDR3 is CASSPPGRPSYNEQFF. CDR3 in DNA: TGTGCCAGCAGCCCCCCGGGACGCCCTTCCTACAATGAGCAGTTCTTC.

The CDR3 DNA follows: TGTGCCAGCAGCTTTCGGCAGGGCAGGGGGGATTATGGCTACACCTTC. Its protein product is CASSFRQGRGDYGYTF. V gene TRBV5-6 combines with J gene TRBJ1-2; the match to TRBD1 covers 7 bases. The CDR3 has 16 amino acids. The V segment lost 2 bases and the J segment 5 bases; nucleotides outside the gene matches: 12. CDR1 is SGHDT, CDR2 YYEEEE, per germline.

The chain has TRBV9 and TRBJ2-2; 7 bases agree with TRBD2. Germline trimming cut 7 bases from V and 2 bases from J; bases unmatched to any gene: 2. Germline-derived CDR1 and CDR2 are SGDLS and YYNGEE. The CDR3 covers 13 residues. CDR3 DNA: TGTGCCAGCGGACTAGGAAACACCGGGGAGCTGTTTTTT. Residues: CASGLGNTGELFF.

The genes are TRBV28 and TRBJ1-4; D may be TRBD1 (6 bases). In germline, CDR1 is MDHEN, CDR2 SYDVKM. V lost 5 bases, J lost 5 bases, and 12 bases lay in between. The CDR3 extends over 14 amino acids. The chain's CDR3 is CASSAETGNEKLFF. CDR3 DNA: TGTGCCAGCAGTGCCGAGACAGGAAATGAAAAACTGTTTTTT.

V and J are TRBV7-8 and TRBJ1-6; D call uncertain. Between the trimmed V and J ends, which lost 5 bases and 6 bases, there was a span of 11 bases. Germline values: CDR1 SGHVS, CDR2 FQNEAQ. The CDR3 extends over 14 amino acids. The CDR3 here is CASSHDQLNSPLHF. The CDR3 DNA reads TGTGCCAGCAGCCATGACCAACTTAATTCACCCCTCCACTTT.

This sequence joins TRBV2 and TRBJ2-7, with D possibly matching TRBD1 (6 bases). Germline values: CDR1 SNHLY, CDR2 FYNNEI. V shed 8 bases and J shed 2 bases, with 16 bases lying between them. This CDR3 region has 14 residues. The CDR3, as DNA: TGTGCCAGCTGCCGGGACACAGCGACCTACGAGCAGTACTTC. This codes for CASCRDTATYEQYF.

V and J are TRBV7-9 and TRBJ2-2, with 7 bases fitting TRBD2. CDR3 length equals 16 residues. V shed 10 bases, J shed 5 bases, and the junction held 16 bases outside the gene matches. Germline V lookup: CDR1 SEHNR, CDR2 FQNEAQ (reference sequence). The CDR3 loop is CANFGRAGPGTGELFF. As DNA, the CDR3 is TGTGCCAACTTTGGCAGAGCGGGACCGGGGACCGGGGAGCTGTTTTTT.

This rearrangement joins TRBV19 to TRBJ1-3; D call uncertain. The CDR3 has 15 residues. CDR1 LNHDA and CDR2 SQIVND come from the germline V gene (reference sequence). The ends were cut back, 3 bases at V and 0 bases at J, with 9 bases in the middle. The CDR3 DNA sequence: TGTGCCAGTAGTATGGGTTACATCTCTGGAAACACCATATATTTT. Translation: CASSMGYISGNTIYF. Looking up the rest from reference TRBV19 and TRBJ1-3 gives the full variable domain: DGGITQSPKYLFRKEGQNVTLSCEQNLNHDAMYWYRQDPGQGLRLIYYSQIVNDFQKGDIAEGYSVSREKKESFPLTVTSAQKNPTAFYLCASSMGYISGNTIYFGEGSWLTVV.

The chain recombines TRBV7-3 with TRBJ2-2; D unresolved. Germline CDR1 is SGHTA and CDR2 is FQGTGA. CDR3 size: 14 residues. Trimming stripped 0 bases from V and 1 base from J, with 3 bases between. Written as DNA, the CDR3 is TGTGCCAGCAGCTTAACAGGGAACACCGGGGAGCTGTTTTTT. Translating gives CASSLTGNTGELFF.

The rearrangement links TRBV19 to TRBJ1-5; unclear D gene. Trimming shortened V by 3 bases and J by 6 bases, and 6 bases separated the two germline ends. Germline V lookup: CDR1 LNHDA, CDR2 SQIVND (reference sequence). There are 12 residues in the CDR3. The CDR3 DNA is TGTGCCAGTAGTATGCCGTCTCAGCCCCAGCATTTT. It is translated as CASSMPSQPQHF. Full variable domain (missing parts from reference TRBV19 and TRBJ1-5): DGGITQSPKYLFRKEGQNVTLSCEQNLNHDAMYWYRQDPGQGLRLIYYSQIVNDFQKGDIAEGYSVSREKKESFPLTVTSAQKNPTAFYLCASSMPSQPQHFGDGTRLSIL.

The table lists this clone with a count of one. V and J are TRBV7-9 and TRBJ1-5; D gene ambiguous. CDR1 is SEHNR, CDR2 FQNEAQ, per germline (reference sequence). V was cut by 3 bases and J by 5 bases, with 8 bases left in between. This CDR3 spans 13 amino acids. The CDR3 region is CASSFGSHQPQHF. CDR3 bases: TGTGCCAGCAGCTTTGGGTCTCATCAGCCCCAGCATTTT.

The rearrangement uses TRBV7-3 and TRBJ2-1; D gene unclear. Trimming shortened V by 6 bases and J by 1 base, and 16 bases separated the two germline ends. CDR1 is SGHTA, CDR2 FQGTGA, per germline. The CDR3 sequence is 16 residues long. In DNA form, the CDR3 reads TGTGCCAGCAGTTCAAAAGGAGCGCCGTCCTACAATGAGCAGTTCTTC. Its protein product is CASSSKGAPSYNEQFF.

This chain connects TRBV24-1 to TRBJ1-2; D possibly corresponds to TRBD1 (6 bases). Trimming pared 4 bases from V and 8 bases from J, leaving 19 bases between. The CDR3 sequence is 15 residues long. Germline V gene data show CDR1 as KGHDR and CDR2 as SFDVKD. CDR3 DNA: TGTGCCACCAGTGAAAAAAACAGGGAAGGTCGGGGCTACACCTTC. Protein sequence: CATSEKNREGRGYTF.

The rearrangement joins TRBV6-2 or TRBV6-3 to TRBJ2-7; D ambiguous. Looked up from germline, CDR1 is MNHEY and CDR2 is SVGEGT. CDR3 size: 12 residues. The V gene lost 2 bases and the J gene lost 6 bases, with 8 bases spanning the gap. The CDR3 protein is CASSYPTREQYF. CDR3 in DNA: TGTGCCAGCAGTTACCCTACGCGCGAGCAGTACTTC.

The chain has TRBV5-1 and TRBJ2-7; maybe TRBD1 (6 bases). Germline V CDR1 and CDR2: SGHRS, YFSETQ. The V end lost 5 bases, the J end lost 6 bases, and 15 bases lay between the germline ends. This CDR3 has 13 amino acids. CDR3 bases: TGCGCCAGCAGTGAGGGACAATGGGTCGAGCAGTACTTC. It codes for CASSEGQWVEQYF.

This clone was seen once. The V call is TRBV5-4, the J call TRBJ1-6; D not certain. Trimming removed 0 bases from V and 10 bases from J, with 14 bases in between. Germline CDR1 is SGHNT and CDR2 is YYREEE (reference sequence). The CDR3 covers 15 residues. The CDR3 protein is CASSLGSPDDSPLHF. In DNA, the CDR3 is TGTGCCAGCAGCTTGGGTAGCCCGGATGACTCACCCCTCCACTTT.

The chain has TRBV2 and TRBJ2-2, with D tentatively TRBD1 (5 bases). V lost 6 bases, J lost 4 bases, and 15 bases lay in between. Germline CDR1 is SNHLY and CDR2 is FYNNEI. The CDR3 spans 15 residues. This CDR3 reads CASRGSRAGTGELFF. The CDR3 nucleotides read TGTGCCAGCAGAGGTAGCAGGGCTGGCACCGGGGAGCTGTTTTTT.

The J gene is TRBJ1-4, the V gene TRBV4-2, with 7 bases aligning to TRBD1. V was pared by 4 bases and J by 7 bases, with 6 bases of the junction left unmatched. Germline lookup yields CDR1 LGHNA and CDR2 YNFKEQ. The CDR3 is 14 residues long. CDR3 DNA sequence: TGTGCCAGCAGCCCACAGGGGTTCCGTGAAAAACTGTTTTTT. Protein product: CASSPQGFREKLFF.

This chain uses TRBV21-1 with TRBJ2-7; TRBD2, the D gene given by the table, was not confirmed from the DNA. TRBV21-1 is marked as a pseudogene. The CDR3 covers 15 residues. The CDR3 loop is CASSKAQREGYEQYF. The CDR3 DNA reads TGTGCCAGCAGCAAAGCGCAGCGGGAGGGCTACGAGCAGTACTTC.

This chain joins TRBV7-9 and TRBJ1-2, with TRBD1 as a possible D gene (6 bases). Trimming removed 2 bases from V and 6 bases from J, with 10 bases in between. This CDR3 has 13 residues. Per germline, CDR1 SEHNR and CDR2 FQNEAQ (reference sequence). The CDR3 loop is CASSLQGNHGYTF. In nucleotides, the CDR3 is TGTGCCAGCAGCTTACAGGGGAACCATGGCTACACCTTC. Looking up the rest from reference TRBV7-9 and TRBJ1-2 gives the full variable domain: DTGVSQNPRHKITKRGQNVTFRCDPISEHNRLYWYRQTLGQGPEFLTYFQNEAQLEKSRLLSDRFSAERPKGSFSTLEIQRTEQGDSAMYLCASSLQGNHGYTFGSGTRLTVV.

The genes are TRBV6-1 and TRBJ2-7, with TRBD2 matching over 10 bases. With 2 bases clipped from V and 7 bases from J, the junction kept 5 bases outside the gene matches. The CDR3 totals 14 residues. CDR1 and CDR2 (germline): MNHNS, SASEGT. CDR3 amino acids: CASSERVAGGEQYF. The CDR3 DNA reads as TGTGCCAGCAGTGAACGAGTAGCGGGAGGTGAGCAGTACTTC.

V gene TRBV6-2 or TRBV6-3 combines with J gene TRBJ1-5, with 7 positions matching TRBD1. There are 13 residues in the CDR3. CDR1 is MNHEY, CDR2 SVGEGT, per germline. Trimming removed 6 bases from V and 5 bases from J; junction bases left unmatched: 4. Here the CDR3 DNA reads TGTGCCAGCAGCCCTGACAGGGATCAGCCCCAGCATTTT. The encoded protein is CASSPDRDQPQHF.

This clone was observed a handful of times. CDR3 bases: TGTGCCAGCATGTTAGGGCCCGAGCAGTACTTC. This gives the protein CASMLGPEQYF. The chain recombines TRBV2 with TRBJ2-7; D unresolved. The CDR3 has 11 residues. V was clipped by 7 bases and J by 6 bases, with 10 bases between them. CDR1 is SNHLY, CDR2 FYNNEI, per germline. The variable domain in full, completed from reference TRBV2 and TRBJ2-7, reads EPEVTQTPSHQVTQMGQEVILRCVPISNHLYFYWYRQILGQKVEFLVSFYNNEISEKSEIFDDQFSVERPDGSNFTLKIRSTKLEDSAMYFCASMLGPEQYFGPGTRLTVT.